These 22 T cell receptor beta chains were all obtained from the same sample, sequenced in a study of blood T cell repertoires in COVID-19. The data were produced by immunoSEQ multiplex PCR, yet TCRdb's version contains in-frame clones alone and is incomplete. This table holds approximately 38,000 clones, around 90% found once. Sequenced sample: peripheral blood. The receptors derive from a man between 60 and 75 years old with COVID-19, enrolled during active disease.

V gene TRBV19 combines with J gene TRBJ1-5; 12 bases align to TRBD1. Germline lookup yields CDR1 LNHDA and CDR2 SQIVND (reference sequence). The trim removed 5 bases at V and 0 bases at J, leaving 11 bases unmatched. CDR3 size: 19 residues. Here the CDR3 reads CASSPRDRGRGISNQPQHF. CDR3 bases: TGTGCCAGTAGTCCCCGGGACAGGGGGCGCGGAATTAGCAATCAGCCCCAGCATTTT.

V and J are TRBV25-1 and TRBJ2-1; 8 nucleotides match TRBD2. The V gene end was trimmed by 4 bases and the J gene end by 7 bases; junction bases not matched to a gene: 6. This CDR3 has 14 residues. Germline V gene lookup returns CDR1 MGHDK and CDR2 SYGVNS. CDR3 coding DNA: TGTGCCAGCAGTGTTCGACTAGCGAAGAATGAGCAGTTCTTC. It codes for CASSVRLAKNEQFF.

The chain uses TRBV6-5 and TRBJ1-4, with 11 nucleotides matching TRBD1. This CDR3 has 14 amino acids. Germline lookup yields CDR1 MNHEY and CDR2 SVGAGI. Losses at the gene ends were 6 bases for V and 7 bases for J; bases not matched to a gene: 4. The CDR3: CASRGQGAGEKLFF. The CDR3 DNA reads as TGTGCCAGCAGAGGACAGGGGGCTGGTGAAAAACTGTTTTTT.

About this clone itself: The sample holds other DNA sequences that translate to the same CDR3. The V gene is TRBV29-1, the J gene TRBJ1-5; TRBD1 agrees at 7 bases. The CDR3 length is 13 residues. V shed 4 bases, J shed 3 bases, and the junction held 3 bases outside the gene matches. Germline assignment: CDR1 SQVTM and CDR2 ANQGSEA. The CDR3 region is CSVATGYNQPQHF. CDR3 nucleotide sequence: TGCAGCGTTGCGACAGGGTACAATCAGCCCCAGCATTTT. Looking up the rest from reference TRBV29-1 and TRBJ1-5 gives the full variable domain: SAVISQKPSRDICQRGTSLTIQCQVDSQVTMMFWYRQQPGQSLTLIATANQGSEATYESGFVIDKFPISRPNLTFSTLTVSNMSPEDSSIYLCSVATGYNQPQHFGDGTRLSIL.

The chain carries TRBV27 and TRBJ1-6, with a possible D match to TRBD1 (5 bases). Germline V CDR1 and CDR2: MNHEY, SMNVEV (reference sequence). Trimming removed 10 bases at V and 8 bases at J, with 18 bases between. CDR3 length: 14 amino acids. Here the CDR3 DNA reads TGTGCCACCAAAGCCGGGACGGGGGATTCACCCCTCCACTTT. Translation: CATKAGTGDSPLHF.

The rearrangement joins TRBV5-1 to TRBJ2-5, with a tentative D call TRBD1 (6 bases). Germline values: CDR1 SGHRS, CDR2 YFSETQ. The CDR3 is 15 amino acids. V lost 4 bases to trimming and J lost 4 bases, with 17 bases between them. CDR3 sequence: CASSQGHNSRETQYF. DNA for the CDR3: TGCGCCAGCAGCCAGGGACATAACTCCCGAGAGACCCAGTACTTC.

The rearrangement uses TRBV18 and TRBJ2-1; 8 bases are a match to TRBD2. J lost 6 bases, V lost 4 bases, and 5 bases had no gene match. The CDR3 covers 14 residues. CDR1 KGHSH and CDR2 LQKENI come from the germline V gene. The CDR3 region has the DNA TGTGCCAGCTCACGGACTAGCAAGGGCAATGAGCAGTTCTTC. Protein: CASSRTSKGNEQFF.

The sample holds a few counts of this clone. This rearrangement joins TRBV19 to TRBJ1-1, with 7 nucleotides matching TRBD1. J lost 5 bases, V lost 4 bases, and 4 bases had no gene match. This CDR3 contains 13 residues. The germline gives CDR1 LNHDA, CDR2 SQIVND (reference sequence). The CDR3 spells CASSRQGVTEAFF. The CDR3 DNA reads TGTGCCAGTAGTAGACAGGGCGTGACTGAAGCTTTCTTT.

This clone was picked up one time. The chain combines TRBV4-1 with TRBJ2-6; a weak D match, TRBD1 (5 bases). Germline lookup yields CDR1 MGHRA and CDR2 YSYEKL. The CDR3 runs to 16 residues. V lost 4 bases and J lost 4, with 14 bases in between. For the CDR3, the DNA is TGCGCCAGCAGCCCGGACAACCCTTCCGGGGCCAACGTCCTGACTTTC. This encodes CASSPDNPSGANVLTF.

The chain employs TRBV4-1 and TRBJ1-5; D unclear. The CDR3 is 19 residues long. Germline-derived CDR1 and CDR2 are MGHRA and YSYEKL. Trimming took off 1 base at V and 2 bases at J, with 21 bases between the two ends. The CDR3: CASSQGRISGESRNQPQHF. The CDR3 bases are TGCGCCAGCAGCCAAGGACGTATTTCGGGAGAATCGCGCAATCAGCCCCAGCATTTT.

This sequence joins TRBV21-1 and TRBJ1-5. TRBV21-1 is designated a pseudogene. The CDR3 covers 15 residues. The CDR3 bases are TGTGCCAGCAAACGGGGGGGGTGCAGCAATCAGCCCCAGCATTTT. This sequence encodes CASKRGGCSNQPQHF.

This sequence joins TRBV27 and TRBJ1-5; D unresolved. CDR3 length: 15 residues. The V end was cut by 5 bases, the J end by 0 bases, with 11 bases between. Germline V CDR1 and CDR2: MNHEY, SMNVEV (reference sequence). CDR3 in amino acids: CASSPSADSNQPQHF. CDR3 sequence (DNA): TGTGCCAGCAGTCCCTCCGCGGATAGCAATCAGCCCCAGCATTTT.

DNA for the CDR3: TGTGCCAGCGGGGGGGACCGCGAGGGGAAACTGTTTTTT. This codes for CASGGDREGKLFF. The V call is TRBV10-3, the J call TRBJ1-4; TRBD1 is a possible D gene (5 bases). The V and J ends lost 10 bases and 11 bases respectively, with 20 bases between them. Germline-derived CDR1 and CDR2 are ENHRY and SYGVKD. There are 13 residues in the CDR3.

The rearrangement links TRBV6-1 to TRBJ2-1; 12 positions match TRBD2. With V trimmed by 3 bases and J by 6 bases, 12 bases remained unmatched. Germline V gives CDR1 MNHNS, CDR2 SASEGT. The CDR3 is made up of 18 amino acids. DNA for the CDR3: TGTGCCAGCAGTGATGATTTAGCTAGCGGGAGGGCCCGCAATGAGCAGTTCTTC. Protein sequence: CASSDDLASGRARNEQFF.

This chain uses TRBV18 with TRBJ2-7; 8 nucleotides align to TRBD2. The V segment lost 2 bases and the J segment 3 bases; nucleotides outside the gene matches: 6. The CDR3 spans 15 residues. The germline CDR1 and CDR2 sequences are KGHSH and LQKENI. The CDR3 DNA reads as TGTGCCAGCTCACCAACAGCGGGAGCCCGCTACGAGCAGTACTTC. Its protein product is CASSPTAGARYEQYF.

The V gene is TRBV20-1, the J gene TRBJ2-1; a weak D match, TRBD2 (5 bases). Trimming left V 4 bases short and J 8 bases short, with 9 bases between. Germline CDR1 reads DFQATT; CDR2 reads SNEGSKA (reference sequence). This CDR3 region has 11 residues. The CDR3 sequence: CSAIRTDEQFF. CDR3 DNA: TGCAGTGCTATTCGGACTGATGAGCAGTTCTTC.

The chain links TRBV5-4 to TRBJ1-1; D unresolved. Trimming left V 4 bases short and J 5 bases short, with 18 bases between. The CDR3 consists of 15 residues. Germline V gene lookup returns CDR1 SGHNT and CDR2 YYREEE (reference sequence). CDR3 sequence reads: CASSPGSAALTEAFF. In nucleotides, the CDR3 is TGTGCCAGCAGCCCAGGCTCGGCAGCCCTGACTGAAGCTTTCTTT.

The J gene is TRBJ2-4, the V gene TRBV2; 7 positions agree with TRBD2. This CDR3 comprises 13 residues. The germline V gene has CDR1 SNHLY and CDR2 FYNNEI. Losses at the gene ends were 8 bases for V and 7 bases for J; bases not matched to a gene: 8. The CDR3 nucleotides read TGTGCCAGCCGGGGGGAGGGTGAGAACATTCAGTACTTC. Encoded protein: CASRGEGENIQYF.

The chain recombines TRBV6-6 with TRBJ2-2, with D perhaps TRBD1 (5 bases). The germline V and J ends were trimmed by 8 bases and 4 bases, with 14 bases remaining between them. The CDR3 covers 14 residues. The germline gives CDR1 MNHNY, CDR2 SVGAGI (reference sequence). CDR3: CASHRAGITGELFF. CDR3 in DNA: TGTGCCAGCCATAGGGCAGGGATCACCGGGGAGCTGTTTTTT.

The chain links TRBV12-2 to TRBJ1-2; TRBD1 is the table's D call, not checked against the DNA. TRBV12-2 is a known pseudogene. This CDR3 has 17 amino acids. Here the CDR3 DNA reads TGTGCAAGTCGCCCCTGTCCCCGAGACAGGGGGGTCTATGGCTACACCTTC. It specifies CASRPCPRDRGVYGYTF.

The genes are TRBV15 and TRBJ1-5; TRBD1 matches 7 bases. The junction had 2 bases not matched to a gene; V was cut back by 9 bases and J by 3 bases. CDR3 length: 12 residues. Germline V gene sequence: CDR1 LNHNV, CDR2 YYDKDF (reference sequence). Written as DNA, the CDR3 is TGTGCCACTGGACAGGACAATCAGCCCCAGCATTTT. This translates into CATGQDNQPQHF.

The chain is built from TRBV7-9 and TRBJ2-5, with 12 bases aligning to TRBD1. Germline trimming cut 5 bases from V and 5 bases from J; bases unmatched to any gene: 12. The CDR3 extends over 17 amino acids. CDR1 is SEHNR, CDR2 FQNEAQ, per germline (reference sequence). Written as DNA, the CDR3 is TGTGCCAGCAGCCCAGGAAGGGGACAGGGGGCTTGGGAGACCCAGTACTTC. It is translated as CASSPGRGQGAWETQYF.